The 16 T cell receptor beta chains below all came from one sample that was sequenced in a study of circulating and synovial CD4+ cells in juvenile arthritis. The assay was immunoSEQ multiplex PCR, and TCRdb's table has in-frame clones only and misses some. The table records 34,000 or so clones, over 85% of them present only once. Sequences were obtained from CD4+ T cells from blood. The receptors originated from a human donor with juvenile idiopathic arthritis.

The rearrangement links TRBV9 to TRBJ2-1; 14 nucleotides line up with TRBD2. Per germline, CDR1 SGDLS and CDR2 YYNGEE. Germline trimming cut 0 bases from V and 4 bases from J; bases unmatched to any gene: 12. There are 20 residues in the CDR3. CDR3: CASSVGTAGTSGGRYNEQFF. CDR3 DNA sequence: TGTGCCAGCAGCGTAGGGACAGCCGGGACTAGCGGGGGCCGGTACAATGAGCAGTTCTTC.

This chain connects TRBV6-5 to TRBJ1-1, with D maybe TRBD1 (5 bases). Germline CDR1 reads MNHEY; CDR2 reads SVGAGI. Trimming cost V 6 bases and J 6 bases, with 20 bases left between them. This CDR3 is built from 15 residues. This chain's CDR3 is CASSPFRDFHPEAFF. The CDR3 nucleotides read TGTGCCAGCAGCCCATTTCGGGACTTCCACCCTGAAGCTTTCTTT.

This chain joins TRBV19 and TRBJ1-4; tentative D call: TRBD1 (5 bases). The length of the CDR3 is 14 residues. Germline V lookup: CDR1 LNHDA, CDR2 SQIVND (reference sequence). Trimming stripped 4 bases from V and 6 bases from J, with 12 bases between. The DNA of the CDR3 is TGTGCCAGTAGTAGGACGGAAGGGGATGAAAAACTGTTTTTT. It yields the protein CASSRTEGDEKLFF.

This rearrangement joins TRBV19 to TRBJ2-3; weak D call: TRBD2 (6 bases). Germline CDR1 LNHDA, CDR2 SQIVND (reference sequence). Trimming left V 4 bases short and J 2 bases short, with 16 bases between. The CDR3 extends over 16 amino acids. Here the CDR3 DNA reads TGTGCCAGTAGTAGGGCAACGGGGGTGTACACAGATACGCAGTATTTT. Translated: CASSRATGVYTDTQYF.

The rearrangement links TRBV6-1 to TRBJ2-7; a weak D match, TRBD1 (5 bases). Germline assignment: CDR1 MNHNS and CDR2 SASEGT. This CDR3 is built from 15 residues. V was cut by 3 bases and J by 5 bases, with 17 bases left in between. CDR3 DNA: TGTGCCAGCAGTGAGGACGACAGTTTCGGCGACGAGCAGTACTTC. The encoded protein is CASSEDDSFGDEQYF.

This clone occurred once. The chain joins TRBV21-1 to TRBJ1-4. TRBV21-1 is an annotated pseudogene. The CDR3 length is 11 residues. CDR3 in amino acids: CASSLYTKLFF. The CDR3 DNA sequence: TGTGCCAGCAGCCTCTATACCAAACTGTTTTTT.

V usage is TRBV12-2 and J usage is TRBJ1-5. TRBV12-2 is assigned pseudogene status. The CDR3 is 19 amino acids. In DNA, the CDR3 is TGTGCAAGTCGCCCATTTCGGGGGGGCGAACCCTATAGCAATCAGCCCCAGCATTTT. This sequence encodes CASRPFRGGEPYSNQPQHF.

The chain employs TRBV7-8 and TRBJ2-5, with TRBD1 matching over 11 bases. The CDR3 runs to 16 residues. Germline loops: CDR1 SGHVS, CDR2 FQNEAQ. Trimming cost V 1 base and J 5 bases; bases outside gene matches: 6. The CDR3 reads CASSLESRTGGETQYF. Written as DNA, the CDR3 is TGTGCCAGCAGCTTAGAGAGCAGGACAGGGGGCGAGACCCAGTACTTC.

In this sample, this clone turned up once. CDR3 residues: CASSSFGSNYGYTF. CDR3 sequence (DNA): TGTGCCAGCAGTTCCTTCGGGTCTAACTATGGCTACACCTTC. The chain employs TRBV7-2 and TRBJ1-2; D is unresolved. Germline V gene data show CDR1 as SGHTA and CDR2 as FQGNSA. This CDR3 spans 14 amino acids. V was clipped by 6 bases and J by 0 bases, with 11 bases between them.

The chain uses TRBV7-2 and TRBJ2-7; a possible D gene is TRBD2 (5 bases). The CDR3 covers 13 residues. Germline-derived CDR1 and CDR2 are SGHTA and FQGNSA. V lost 2 bases and J lost 2, with 7 bases in between. As DNA, the CDR3 is TGTGCCAGCAGCTTATGGGGAGCCTACGAGCAGTACTTC. Protein: CASSLWGAYEQYF.

The rearrangement uses TRBV5-4 and TRBJ2-7; TRBD2 matches at 10 bases. V was pared by 4 bases and J by 2 bases, with 6 bases of the junction left unmatched. Germline lookup yields CDR1 SGHNT and CDR2 YYREEE (reference sequence). The CDR3 has 15 amino acids. Here the CDR3 DNA reads TGTGCCAGCAGCCGAGCGGGGGGGCGCGCCTACGAGCAGTACTTC. As protein: CASSRAGGRAYEQYF.

The sample holds one count of this clone. The chain carries TRBV6-5 and TRBJ1-1; D is undetermined. V dropped 6 bases and J dropped 0 bases, with 5 bases sitting between them. CDR1 and CDR2 from the germline V gene are MNHEY and SVGAGI. This CDR3 has 12 residues. The CDR3 DNA is TGTGCCAGCAGCTCAGTGAACACTGAAGCTTTCTTT. This codes for CASSSVNTEAFF.

The V call is TRBV7-2, the J call TRBJ1-2, with a possible D match to TRBD1 (6 bases). CDR1 is SGHTA, CDR2 FQGNSA, per germline. V lost 1 base and J lost 6, with 12 bases in between. The CDR3 is 14 residues long. This CDR3 reads CASSLEGQGHGYTF. The CDR3 DNA follows: TGTGCCAGCAGCTTAGAAGGGCAGGGGCATGGCTACACCTTC.

The CDR3 region has the DNA TGCGCCAGCAGCCCTTCGACAGGGATAAATGGCTACACCTTC. As protein: CASSPSTGINGYTF. This chain joins TRBV5-1 and TRBJ1-2; 7 nucleotides align to TRBD1. This CDR3 has 14 residues. J gave up 6 bases and V 4 bases, and 9 bases lay outside the gene matches. Per the germline V gene, CDR1 is SGHRS and CDR2 is YFSETQ.

The chain employs TRBV6-1 and TRBJ2-5; D gene unclear. The CDR3 totals 13 residues. Germline V CDR1 and CDR2: MNHNS, SASEGT. The ends were cut back, 5 bases at V and 5 bases at J, with 12 bases in the middle. As DNA, the CDR3 is TGTGCCAGCAGTCCCACATTCGGGGAGACCCAGTACTTC. Translated: CASSPTFGETQYF.

This clone was seen a few times. The V gene is TRBV19, the J gene TRBJ2-1; 15 bases align to TRBD2. Per the germline V gene, CDR1 is LNHDA and CDR2 is SQIVND (reference sequence). After removal of 6 bases from V and 7 bases from J, the junction contained 10 bases not matched to a gene. The CDR3 covers 17 residues. CDR3 in DNA: TGTGCCAGTAGGGCTGGACTAGCGGGGGGGAGTCGGAATGAGCAGTTCTTC. Translation: CASRAGLAGGSRNEQFF.